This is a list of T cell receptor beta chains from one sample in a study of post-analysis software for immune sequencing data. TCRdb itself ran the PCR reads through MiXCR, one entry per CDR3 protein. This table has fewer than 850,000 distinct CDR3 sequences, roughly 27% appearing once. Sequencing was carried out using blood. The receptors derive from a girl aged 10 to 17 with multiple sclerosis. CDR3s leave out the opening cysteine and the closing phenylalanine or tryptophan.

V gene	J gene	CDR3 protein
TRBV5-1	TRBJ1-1	ASSPVKTGVNTEAF
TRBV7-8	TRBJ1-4	ASSLGGGLLQEKLF
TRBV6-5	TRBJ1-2	ASSYGGANYGYT
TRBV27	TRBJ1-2	ASSPSRGRLYGYT
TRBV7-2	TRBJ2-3	ASSTRTRGTDTQY
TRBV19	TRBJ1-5	ASTLGGGRGNQPQH
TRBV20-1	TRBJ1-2	SAGRQYNYGYT
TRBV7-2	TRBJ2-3	ASSPGVSRDTQY
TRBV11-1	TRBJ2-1	ASSARLAGGREQF
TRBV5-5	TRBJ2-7	ASSPGRLTYGQY
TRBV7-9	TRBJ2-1	ASSPQLAGGQVEQF
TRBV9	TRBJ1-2	ASSHKQGGNYGYT
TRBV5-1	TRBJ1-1	ASSFQGMGTEAF
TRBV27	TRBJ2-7	ASSGGLTYYEQY
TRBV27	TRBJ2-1	ASSRTTGLAYNEQF
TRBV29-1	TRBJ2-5	SVEDVKGVGETQY